Below, 18 T cell receptor beta chains from the same sample are listed, as sequenced in a study of T cell changes during pregnancy in multiple sclerosis. Generated by immunoSEQ multiplex PCR, the TCRdb table keeps only in-frame clones and is missing some. The table records about 130,000 clones, about 96% of them present only once. The starting material was peripheral blood, obtained after pregnancy. These receptors came from a female donor with multiple sclerosis, enrolled in a pregnancy study.

Only a few counts were recorded for this clone. As DNA, the CDR3 is TGTGCCAGCAGTGAACCCGCGGGAGGGACAGGGGACACTGAAGCTTTCTTT. Encoded protein: CASSEPAGGTGDTEAFF. The genes are TRBV6-1 and TRBJ1-1; 10 nucleotides line up with TRBD1. The CDR3 contains 17 residues. Per the germline V gene, CDR1 is MNHNS and CDR2 is SASEGT. V shed 2 bases, J shed 3 bases, and the junction held 9 bases outside the gene matches.

Only a few counts were recorded for this clone. This sequence joins TRBV5-6 and TRBJ2-7; D might be TRBD1 (6 bases). Trimming pared 2 bases from V and 4 bases from J, leaving 10 bases between. Germline assignment: CDR1 SGHDT and CDR2 YYEEEE. The CDR3 is 13 amino acids. The CDR3 region has the DNA TGTGCCAGCAGCTTAACAGGGTTTTACGAGCAGTACTTC. As protein: CASSLTGFYEQYF.

The V and J genes are TRBV6-6 and TRBJ2-1, with TRBD2 matching 7 bases. CDR1 is MNHNY and CDR2 is SVGAGI in the germline V gene (reference sequence). CDR3 length: 16 amino acids. V trimming: 5 bases; J trimming: 6 bases; junction bases outside the gene matches: 13. CDR3: CASSRSGALEGNEQFF. The CDR3 DNA sequence: TGTGCCAGCAGTCGCAGCGGGGCCCTGGAGGGCAATGAGCAGTTCTTC.

This clone was counted once. The CDR3 bases are TGTGCCAGCAGCAAAGGGGGGAGGGGCAGGGATCCCTCTGGGGCCAACGTCCTGACTTTC. This sequence encodes CASSKGGRGRDPSGANVLTF. This chain links TRBV21-1 with TRBJ2-6; TRBD2 was called by the table and not checked on the DNA. TRBV21-1 has pseudogene status. This CDR3 comprises 20 residues.

The genes are TRBV7-8 and TRBJ2-1; D is possibly TRBD2 (5 bases). With 1 base removed from V and 7 bases from J, the gap between germline ends came to 17 bases. Germline V gene sequence: CDR1 SGHVS, CDR2 FQNEAQ. The CDR3 contains 16 residues. The DNA of the CDR3 is TGTGCCAGCAGCTTAGTCGAGGTCGTAGCGTGGAATGAGCAGTTCTTC. Translated, it gives CASSLVEVVAWNEQFF.

This clone came up once. The CDR3 reads CASSLSGAGELFF. CDR3 DNA sequence: TGTGCCAGCAGCTTGTCAGGGGCCGGGGAGCTGTTTTTT. The chain employs TRBV5-4 and TRBJ2-2; D perhaps matches TRBD1 (6 bases). The CDR3 loop spans 13 amino acids. V lost 1 base and J lost 6, with 7 bases in between. Germline values: CDR1 SGHNT, CDR2 YYREEE (reference sequence).

The chain combines TRBV5-4 with TRBJ2-1; perhaps TRBD2 as D (5 bases). Between the trimmed V and J ends, which lost 0 bases and 4 bases, there was a span of 11 bases. Germline V gene data show CDR1 as SGHNT and CDR2 as YYREEE (reference sequence). This CDR3 spans 15 amino acids. CDR3 loop: CASSLVGGLYNEQFF. CDR3 DNA sequence: TGTGCCAGCAGCTTGGTTGGCGGACTGTACAATGAGCAGTTCTTC.

This clone was recorded once. Here the CDR3 DNA reads TGCAGCGTTACAGGGGGCGGCTATGGCTACACCTTC. Its translation is CSVTGGGYGYTF. The chain employs TRBV29-1 and TRBJ1-2; 9 positions match TRBD1. Losses at the gene ends were 5 bases for V and 4 bases for J; bases not matched to a gene: 2. This CDR3 spans 12 amino acids. From germline, CDR1 is SQVTM and CDR2 ANQGSEA.

V and J are TRBV28 and TRBJ1-2, with 7 bases that match TRBD1. Trimming cost V 4 bases and J 7 bases; bases outside gene matches: 3. This CDR3 comprises 12 residues. Germline CDR1 reads MDHEN; CDR2 reads SYDVKM. CDR3 nucleotide sequence: TGTGCCAGCAGTTCACAGGGGCCTGGCTACACCTTC. It encodes CASSSQGPGYTF.

V gene TRBV7-9 combines with J gene TRBJ1-5; D not resolved. This CDR3 spans 17 amino acids. Germline lookup yields CDR1 SEHNR and CDR2 FQNEAQ (reference sequence). Trimming took off 2 bases at V and 0 bases at J, with 14 bases between the two ends. In DNA, the CDR3 is TGTGCCAGCAGCTTAACGTCTGGTGGCGGTAGCAATCAGCCCCAGCATTTT. Its translation: CASSLTSGGGSNQPQHF.

V is TRBV30 and J is TRBJ1-6; TRBD1 matches 10 bases. CDR3 length equals 13 residues. The junction had 5 bases not matched to a gene; V was cut back by 5 bases and J by 10 bases. The germline V gene has CDR1 GTSNPN and CDR2 SVGIG (reference sequence). Written as DNA, the CDR3 is TGTGCCTGGGGGACAGGGGAAGGATCACCCCTCCACTTT. Protein sequence: CAWGTGEGSPLHF.

V and J are TRBV10-3 and TRBJ2-2; D may be TRBD2 (5 bases). The V end was cut by 4 bases, the J end by 4 bases, with 19 bases between. This CDR3 is 17 amino acids long. The germline V gene has CDR1 ENHRY and CDR2 SYGVKD. The CDR3 DNA follows: TGTGCCATCAGTGCGTCGGACTCCCTTGGTGGCACCGGGGAGCTGTTTTTT. This sequence encodes CAISASDSLGGTGELFF.

The chain is built from TRBV5-1 and TRBJ2-1, with TRBD2 identical over 7 bases. V shed 5 bases, J shed 8 bases, and the junction held 7 bases outside the gene matches. Germline V CDR1 and CDR2: SGHRS, YFSETQ. This CDR3 is 13 amino acids long. CDR3 region: CASRRGRGDEQFF. The DNA for the CDR3 is TGCGCCAGCAGGCGGGGGAGAGGCGATGAGCAGTTCTTC.

The chain has TRBV11-2 and TRBJ2-3; 9 bases align to TRBD2. The CDR3 sequence is 15 residues long. V lost 6 bases to trimming and J lost 5 bases; unmatched junction nucleotides: 9. Germline CDR1 and CDR2: SGHAT and FQNNGV. Here the CDR3 DNA reads TGTGCCAGCAGTCGTAGCGGGAGTGATCTAGATACGCAGTATTTT. This translates into CASSRSGSDLDTQYF.

CDR3 nucleotides: TGTGCCAGCAGTTTAAATGAGGGGGCCGGCTACACCTTC. This encodes CASSLNEGAGYTF. J is TRBJ1-2 and V is TRBV28, with 7 bases aligning to TRBD1. Germline lookup yields CDR1 MDHEN and CDR2 SYDVKM. CDR3 length: 13 residues. V dropped 2 bases and J dropped 8; count of bases not matched to a gene: 5.

The rearrangement links TRBV19 to TRBJ1-1; tentatively, D is TRBD1 (6 bases). This CDR3 is 13 amino acids long. Trimming took off 3 bases at V and 3 bases at J, with 8 bases between the two ends. Germline V CDR1 and CDR2: LNHDA, SQIVND (reference sequence). In DNA, the CDR3 is TGTGCCAGTAGTATTGGACAGCACACTGAAGCTTTCTTT. Protein sequence: CASSIGQHTEAFF.

The chain employs TRBV19 and TRBJ2-3; TRBD2 might be the D (6 bases). V was clipped by 5 bases and J by 0 bases, with 15 bases between them. CDR1 and CDR2 (germline): LNHDA, SQIVND (reference sequence). This CDR3 spans 16 amino acids. CDR3: CASSPSLSGSTDTQYF. CDR3 nucleotide sequence: TGTGCCAGTAGTCCCTCCCTAAGCGGGAGCACAGATACGCAGTATTTT.

CDR3 bases: TGTGCCAGCAGTTTTTCGGGACAGGCGTACGAGCAGTACTTC. Translated, it gives CASSFSGQAYEQYF. The chain employs TRBV27 and TRBJ2-7; 8 nucleotides match TRBD1. The CDR3 has 14 residues. In germline, CDR1 is MNHEY, CDR2 SMNVEV (reference sequence). With 3 bases clipped from V and 4 bases from J, the junction kept 5 bases outside the gene matches.